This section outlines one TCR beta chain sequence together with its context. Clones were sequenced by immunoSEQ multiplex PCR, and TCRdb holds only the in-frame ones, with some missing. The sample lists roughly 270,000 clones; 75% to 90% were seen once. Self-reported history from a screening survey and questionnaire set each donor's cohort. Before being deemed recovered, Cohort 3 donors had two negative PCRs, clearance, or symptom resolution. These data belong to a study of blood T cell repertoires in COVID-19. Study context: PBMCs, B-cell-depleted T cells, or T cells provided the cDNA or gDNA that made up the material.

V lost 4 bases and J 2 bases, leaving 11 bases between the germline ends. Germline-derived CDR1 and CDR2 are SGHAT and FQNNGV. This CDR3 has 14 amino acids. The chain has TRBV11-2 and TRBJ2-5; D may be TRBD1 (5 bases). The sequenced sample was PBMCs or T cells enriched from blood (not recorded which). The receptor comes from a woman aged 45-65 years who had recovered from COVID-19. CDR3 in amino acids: CASSWGGRQETQYF. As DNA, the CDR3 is TGTGCCAGCAGCTGGGGCGGACGGCAAGAGACCCAGTACTTC.